The clone carrying this T cell receptor beta chain was counted a few times. The antigen is unknown. The data belong to a study of early T cells in non-severe SARS-CoV-2 infection. About the study: It was bulk RNA from unsorted whole blood that was sequenced, and the chains were unpaired. The study, taken as a whole, reports: There was a bias toward anti-spike CD8 responses in VDJdb matching, which missed private and CD4 specificities.

This CDR3 region has 11 residues. Between the trimmed V and J ends, which lost 1 base and 7 bases, there was a span of 7 bases. The germline gives CDR1 DFQATT, CDR2 SNEGSKA (reference sequence). Each CDR3 protein is one row after TCRdb ran MiXCR on the 5' RACE reads. This table holds 55,000 to 70,000 distinct CDR3 sequences, approximately 12% found once. The TCR was taken from an adult who was a healthcare worker with PCR-confirmed SARS-CoV-2 infection or an uninfected control (not recorded which). The chain is built from TRBV20-1 and TRBJ2-5; the D is unclear. Sequenced sample: whole blood. Here the CDR3 DNA reads TGCAGTGCTAGAGGGGTAGGGACCCAGTACTTC. Translated: CSARGVGTQYF.